The 4 T cell receptor beta chains reported below all come from one sample, sequenced in a study of T-cell reconstitution after alpha-beta-depleted transplantation in children. Using unique molecular identifiers, the investigators prepared the TCRbeta library. TCRdb redid the calling of the PCR reads with MiXCR, one entry per CDR3 protein. The profile covers 600,000 to 700,000 distinct CDR3 sequences, with approximately 15% appearing a single time and 1.1% taken by the ten largest. The source was PBMCs from the stem cell graft donor, collected from the stem cell graft. The receptors here all came from a human donor who donated a stem cell graft to a child with acute myeloid leukemia.

This clonotype came up a few times. This sequence joins TRBV12-3 or TRBV12-4 and TRBJ2-1, with TRBD1 matching 9 bases. V lost 5 bases and J lost 9; bases outside the gene matches: 8. The CDR3 covers 14 residues. For the CDR3, the DNA is TGTGCCAGCAGTGGGGACAGGGAAAGGGGTGAGCAGTTCTTC. The encoded protein is CASSGDRERGEQFF.

The genes are TRBV28 and TRBJ2-7; D might be TRBD2 (6 bases). The germline V gene has CDR1 MDHEN and CDR2 SYDVKM. The CDR3 has 13 amino acids. V was trimmed by 8 bases and J by 1 base, leaving 12 bases between them. The CDR3 sequence is CASVGGFSYEQYV. In nucleotides, the CDR3 is TGTGCCAGCGTTGGGGGGTTTTCCTACGAGCAGTACGTC.

This clonotype appeared a few times. This chain connects TRBV6-5 to TRBJ2-3, with no clear D. With 2 bases removed from V and 6 bases from J, the gap between germline ends came to 9 bases. Germline V gene data show CDR1 as MNHEY and CDR2 as SVGAGI. The CDR3 runs 13 residues. CDR3 bases: TGTGCCAGCAGTTACCCAAAGTCGGATACGCAGTATTTT. Protein product: CASSYPKSDTQYF.

In its sample, this clonotype was seen many times. The chain combines TRBV12-3 or TRBV12-4 with TRBJ2-1, with 11 nucleotides matching TRBD2. V was clipped by 6 bases and J by 7 bases; unmatched bases: 8. This CDR3 is built from 15 residues. In DNA, the CDR3 is TGTGCCAGCAGATTTAGCGGGGGGGCTGCGAATGAGCAGTTCTTC. It codes for CASRFSGGAANEQFF.